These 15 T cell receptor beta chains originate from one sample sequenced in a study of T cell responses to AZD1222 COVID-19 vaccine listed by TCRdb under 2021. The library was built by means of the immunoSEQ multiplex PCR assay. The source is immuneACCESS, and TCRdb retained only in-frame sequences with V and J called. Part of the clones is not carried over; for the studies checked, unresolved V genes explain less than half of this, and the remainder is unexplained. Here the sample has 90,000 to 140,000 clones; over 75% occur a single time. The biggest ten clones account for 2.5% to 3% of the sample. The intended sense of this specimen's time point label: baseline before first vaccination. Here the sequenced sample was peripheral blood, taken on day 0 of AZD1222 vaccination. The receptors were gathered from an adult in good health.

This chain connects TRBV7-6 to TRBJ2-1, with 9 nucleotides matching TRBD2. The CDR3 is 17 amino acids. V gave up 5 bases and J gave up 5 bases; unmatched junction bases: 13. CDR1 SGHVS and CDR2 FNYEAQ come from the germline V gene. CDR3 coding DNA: TGTGCCAGCAGCCCAAGACTAGCGGCCGACCCCAACAATGAGCAGTTCTTC. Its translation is CASSPRLAADPNNEQFF.

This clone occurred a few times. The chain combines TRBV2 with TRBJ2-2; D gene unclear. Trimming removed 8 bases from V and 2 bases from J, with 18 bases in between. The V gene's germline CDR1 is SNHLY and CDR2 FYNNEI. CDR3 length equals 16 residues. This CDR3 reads CASCPSAASNTGELFF. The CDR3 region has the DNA TGTGCCAGCTGCCCGAGCGCAGCTAGTAACACCGGGGAGCTGTTTTTT.

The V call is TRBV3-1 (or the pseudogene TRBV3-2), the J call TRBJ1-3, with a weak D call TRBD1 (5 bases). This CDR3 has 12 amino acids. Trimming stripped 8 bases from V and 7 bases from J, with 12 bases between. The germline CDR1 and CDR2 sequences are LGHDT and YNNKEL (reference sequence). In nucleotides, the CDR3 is TGTGCCAGCTTGGGGGTTATGAACACCATATATTTT. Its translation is CASLGVMNTIYF.

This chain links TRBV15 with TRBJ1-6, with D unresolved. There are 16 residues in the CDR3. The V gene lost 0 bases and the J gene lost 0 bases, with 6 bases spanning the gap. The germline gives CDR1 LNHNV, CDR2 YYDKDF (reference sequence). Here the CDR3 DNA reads TGTGCCACCAGCAGAGATACGGGCTCCTATAATTCACCCCTCCACTTT. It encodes CATSRDTGSYNSPLHF.

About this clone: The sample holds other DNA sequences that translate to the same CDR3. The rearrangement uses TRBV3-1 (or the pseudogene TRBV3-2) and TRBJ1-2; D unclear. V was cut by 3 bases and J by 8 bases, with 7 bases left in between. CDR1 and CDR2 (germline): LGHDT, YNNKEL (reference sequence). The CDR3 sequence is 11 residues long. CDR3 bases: TGTGCCAGCAGCCAGGGGTACGGCTACACCTTC. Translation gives CASSQGYGYTF.

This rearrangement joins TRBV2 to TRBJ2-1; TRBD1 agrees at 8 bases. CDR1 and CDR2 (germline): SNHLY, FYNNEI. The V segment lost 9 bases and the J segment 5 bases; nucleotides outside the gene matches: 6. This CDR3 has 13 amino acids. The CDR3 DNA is TGTGCCAGAAAGGGACAGGCAGACAATGAGCAGTTCTTC. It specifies CARKGQADNEQFF.

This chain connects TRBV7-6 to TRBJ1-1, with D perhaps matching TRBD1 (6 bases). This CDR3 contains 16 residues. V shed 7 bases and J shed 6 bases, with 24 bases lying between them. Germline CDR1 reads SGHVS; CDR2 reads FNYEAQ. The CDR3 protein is CASTPGVGRGGSEAFF. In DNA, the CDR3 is TGTGCCAGCACCCCAGGGGTGGGCAGGGGAGGATCTGAAGCTTTCTTT.

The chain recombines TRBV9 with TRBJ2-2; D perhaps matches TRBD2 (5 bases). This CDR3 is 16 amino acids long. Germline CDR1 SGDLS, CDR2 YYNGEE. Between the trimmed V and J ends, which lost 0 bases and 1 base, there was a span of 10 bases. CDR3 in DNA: TGTGCCAGCAGCGTAGCCGGGGTCCGGAACACCGGGGAGCTGTTTTTT. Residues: CASSVAGVRNTGELFF.

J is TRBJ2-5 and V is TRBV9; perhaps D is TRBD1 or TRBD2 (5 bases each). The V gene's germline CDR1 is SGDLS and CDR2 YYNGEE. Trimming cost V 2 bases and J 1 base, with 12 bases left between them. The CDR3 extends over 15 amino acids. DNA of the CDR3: TGTGCCAGCAGCGTCTCCGGGACCACCCAAGAGACCCAGTACTTC. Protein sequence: CASSVSGTTQETQYF. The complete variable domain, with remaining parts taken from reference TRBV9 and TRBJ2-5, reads DSGVTQTPKHLITATGQRVTLRCSPRSGDLSVYWYQQSLDQGLQFLIQYYNGEERAKGNILERFSAQQFPDLHSELNLSSLELGDSALYFCASSVSGTTQETQYFGPGTRLLVL.

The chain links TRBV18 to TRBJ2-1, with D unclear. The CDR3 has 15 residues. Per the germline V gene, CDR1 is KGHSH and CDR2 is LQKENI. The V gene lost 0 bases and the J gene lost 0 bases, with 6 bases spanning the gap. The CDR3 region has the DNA TGTGCCAGCTCACCACCCCTAAGCTCCTACAATGAGCAGTTCTTC. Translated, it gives CASSPPLSSYNEQFF.

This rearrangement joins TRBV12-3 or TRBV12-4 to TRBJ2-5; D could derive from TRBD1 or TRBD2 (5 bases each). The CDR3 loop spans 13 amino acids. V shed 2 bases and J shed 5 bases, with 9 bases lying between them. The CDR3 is CASSLTGGETQYF. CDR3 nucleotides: TGTGCCAGCAGTTTAACAGGCGGGGAGACCCAGTACTTC.

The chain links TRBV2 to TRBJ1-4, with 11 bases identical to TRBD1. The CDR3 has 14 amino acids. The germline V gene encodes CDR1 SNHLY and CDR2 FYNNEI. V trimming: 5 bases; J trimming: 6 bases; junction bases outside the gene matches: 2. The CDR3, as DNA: TGTGCCAGCAGTCCGGGACAGGGGGATGAAAAACTGTTTTTT. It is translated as CASSPGQGDEKLFF. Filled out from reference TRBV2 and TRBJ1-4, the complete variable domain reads EPEVTQTPSHQVTQMGQEVILRCVPISNHLYFYWYRQILGQKVEFLVSFYNNEISEKSEIFDDQFSVERPDGSNFTLKIRSTKLEDSAMYFCASSPGQGDEKLFFGSGTQLSVL.

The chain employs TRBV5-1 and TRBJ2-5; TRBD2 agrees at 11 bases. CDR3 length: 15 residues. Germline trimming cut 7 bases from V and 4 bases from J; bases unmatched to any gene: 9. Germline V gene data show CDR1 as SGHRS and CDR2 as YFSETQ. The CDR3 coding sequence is TGCGCCAGCGAAGACGTACTAGCGGGAGTAGAGACCCAGTACTTC. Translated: CASEDVLAGVETQYF.

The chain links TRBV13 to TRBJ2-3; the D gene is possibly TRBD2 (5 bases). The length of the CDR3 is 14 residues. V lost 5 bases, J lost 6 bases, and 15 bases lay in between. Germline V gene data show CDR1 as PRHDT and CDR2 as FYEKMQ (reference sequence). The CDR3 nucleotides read TGTGCCAGCAGCGACCGACTAACTAGGGATACGCAGTATTTT. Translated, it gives CASSDRLTRDTQYF.

The CDR3 nucleotides read TGTGCCAGCAGTCCAAAGGGGAGATATAGCAATCAGCCCCAGCATTTT. Protein: CASSPKGRYSNQPQHF. The V call is TRBV7-8, the J call TRBJ1-5; perhaps TRBD1 as D (5 bases). Trimming stripped 6 bases from V and 0 bases from J, with 15 bases between. In germline, CDR1 is SGHVS, CDR2 FQNEAQ. The CDR3 is 16 residues long.